A single sample is the source of the 32 T cell receptor beta chains below, sequenced in a study of OX40 agonist ivuxolimab in advanced cancers. Some clones are missing from TCRdb's copy, which holds only in-frame ones; the method was immunoSEQ multiplex PCR. Of fewer than 50,000 clones listed, more than 60% are singletons. The sample here was CD4+ or CD8+ T cells sorted from blood, taken in a trial of the OX40 agonist ivuxolimab. The source of these receptors is an adult with an advanced solid tumor such as melanoma, head and neck, liver or kidney cancer.

This CDR3 is CASSPTSGREETQYF. The CDR3 nucleotides are TGTGCCAGCAGCCCGACTAGCGGGAGGGAAGAGACCCAGTACTTC. V and J are TRBV7-8 and TRBJ2-5, with 14 bases fitting TRBD2. After removal of 5 bases from V and 3 bases from J, the junction contained 2 bases not matched to a gene. Germline assignment: CDR1 SGHVS and CDR2 FQNEAQ. This CDR3 comprises 15 residues.

Concerning this clone itself: The sample has other DNA sequences that encode this CDR3 too. The CDR3 nucleotides are TGTGCCAGCTCCCCGGCCAGAGATCAGCCCCAGCATTTT. It is translated as CASSPARDQPQHF. The chain joins TRBV18 to TRBJ1-5; D remains unclear. Germline V gene sequence: CDR1 KGHSH, CDR2 LQKENI. CDR3 size: 13 residues. Trimming took 6 bases from V and 5 from J, leaving 11 bases between them.

The V call is TRBV4-1, the J call TRBJ2-1; 12 nucleotides align to TRBD2. The J segment lost 1 base and the V segment lost 0 bases, leaving 7 bases of the junction unmatched. From germline, CDR1 is MGHRA and CDR2 YSYEKL. The CDR3 is 19 residues long. The CDR3 loop is CASSQEPTSGSMSYNEQFF. DNA for the CDR3: TGCGCCAGCAGCCAAGAGCCGACTAGCGGGAGTATGTCCTACAATGAGCAGTTCTTC.

The chain couples TRBV14 to TRBJ2-1; the D gene is possibly TRBD2 (7 bases). V lost 3 bases and J 2 bases, leaving 14 bases between the germline ends. Germline V gives CDR1 SGHDN, CDR2 FVKESK. This CDR3 has 16 residues. CDR3 amino acids: CASSQWGGSPYNEQFF. For the CDR3, the DNA is TGTGCCAGCAGCCAGTGGGGGGGCTCTCCCTACAATGAGCAGTTCTTC.

This clone is a singleton in its sample. CDR3: CASSFGGVTDTQYF. As DNA, the CDR3 is TGTGCCAGCAGCTTCGGAGGAGTCACAGATACGCAGTATTTT. This rearrangement joins TRBV5-4 to TRBJ2-3; maybe TRBD2 (5 bases). The CDR3 runs 14 residues. Germline CDR1 is SGHNT and CDR2 is YYREEE (reference sequence). With 2 bases removed from V and 2 bases from J, the gap between germline ends came to 9 bases.

The chain carries TRBV5-5 and TRBJ1-2, with D uncertain. Germline V gene data show CDR1 as SGHKS and CDR2 as YYEKEE (reference sequence). With 3 bases removed from V and 2 bases from J, the gap between germline ends came to 11 bases. The CDR3 is 14 residues long. CDR3 coding DNA: TGTGCCAGCAGCTCCCAAGCGGGGAACTATGGCTACACCTTC. Translating it yields CASSSQAGNYGYTF.

The CDR3 nucleotides are TGTGCCAGCAGTAAAAGGGACAGTCATAATTCACCCCTCCACTTT. Protein product: CASSKRDSHNSPLHF. This chain uses TRBV28 with TRBJ1-6, with 7 bases aligning to TRBD1. This CDR3 region has 15 residues. Germline CDR1 and CDR2: MDHEN and SYDVKM. The trim removed 5 bases at V and 5 bases at J, leaving 6 bases unmatched.

V gene TRBV7-2 combines with J gene TRBJ2-1; 14 nucleotides align to TRBD2. The ends lost 2 bases at V and 10 bases at J; junction bases unmatched: 4. The CDR3 runs to 15 residues. The V gene's germline CDR1 is SGHTA and CDR2 FQGNSA. The CDR3 region has the DNA TGTGCCAGCAGCTTACCGGGGACTAGCGGGAGAGAGCAGTTCTTC. Amino acids: CASSLPGTSGREQFF. Full variable domain (outside the CDR3, taken from reference TRBV7-2 and TRBJ2-1): GAGVSQSPSNKVTEKGKDVELRCDPISGHTALYWYRQSLGQGLEFLIYFQGNSAPDKSGLPSDRFSAERTGGSVSTLTIQRTQQEDSAVYLCASSLPGTSGREQFFGPGTRLTVL.

The chain is built from TRBV7-2 and TRBJ2-5, with 7 bases that match TRBD2. Trimming removed 5 bases from V and 1 base from J; junction bases left unmatched: 10. Germline V gives CDR1 SGHTA, CDR2 FQGNSA. This CDR3 has 16 amino acids. The CDR3 is CASSPSSGLFQETQYF. The CDR3 DNA is TGTGCCAGCAGCCCTAGTAGCGGGCTTTTCCAAGAGACCCAGTACTTC.

Notes on this clone: Mismatch with germline at one junction end may stem from a read error. Here the CDR3 reads CASSSDRVGGELFF. The CDR3 region has the DNA TGTGCTAGCAGCTCGGACAGGGTTGGCGGGGAGCTGTTTTTT. The chain carries TRBV7-7 and TRBJ2-2; 8 bases are shared with TRBD1. The CDR3 runs to 14 residues. The germline V gene encodes CDR1 SSHAT and CDR2 FNYEAQ (reference sequence).

The rearrangement uses TRBV19 and TRBJ2-1; 8 bases line up with TRBD2. J gave up 0 bases and V 3 bases, and 4 bases lay outside the gene matches. CDR1 is LNHDA, CDR2 SQIVND, per germline (reference sequence). This CDR3 has 16 amino acids. CDR3 region: CASSITSGTSYNEQFF. The CDR3 bases are TGTGCCAGTAGTATTACTAGCGGAACCTCCTACAATGAGCAGTTCTTC. The full variable domain, its missing parts supplied by reference TRBV19 and TRBJ2-1, is DGGITQSPKYLFRKEGQNVTLSCEQNLNHDAMYWYRQDPGQGLRLIYYSQIVNDFQKGDIAEGYSVSREKKESFPLTVTSAQKNPTAFYLCASSITSGTSYNEQFFGPGTRLTVL.

This rearrangement joins TRBV2 to TRBJ2-1; D is ambiguous. Per germline, CDR1 SNHLY and CDR2 FYNNEI. This CDR3 region has 14 residues. V gave up 6 bases and J gave up 3 bases, with 12 bases separating them. CDR3 amino acids: CASRYQQLYNEQFF. The CDR3, as DNA: TGTGCCAGCAGGTATCAGCAGCTCTACAATGAGCAGTTCTTC.

This clone was counted between two and nine times. V gene TRBV7-9 combines with J gene TRBJ2-7; D could derive from TRBD1 or TRBD2 (5 bases each). Trimming pared 5 bases from V and 7 bases from J, leaving 12 bases between. Germline V CDR1 and CDR2: SEHNR, FQNEAQ (reference sequence). The CDR3 has 12 amino acids. DNA for the CDR3: TGTGCCAGCAGCCTTGGGACGTCTGAGCAGTACTTC. This encodes CASSLGTSEQYF.

This sequence joins TRBV7-9 and TRBJ1-1; D call uncertain. The V end was cut by 5 bases, the J end by 1 base, with 11 bases between. CDR1 is SEHNR and CDR2 is FQNEAQ in the germline V gene (reference sequence). The CDR3 spans 14 residues. The CDR3 here is CASSVGPANTEAFF. The CDR3 nucleotides are TGTGCCAGCAGCGTAGGGCCGGCGAACACTGAAGCTTTCTTT. Combining the CDR3 with reference TRBV7-9 and TRBJ1-1 gives the whole variable domain DTGVSQNPRHKITKRGQNVTFRCDPISEHNRLYWYRQTLGQGPEFLTYFQNEAQLEKSRLLSDRFSAERPKGSFSTLEIQRTEQGDSAMYLCASSVGPANTEAFFGQGTRLTVV.

The rearrangement uses TRBV7-9 and TRBJ2-7; D gene unclear. V dropped 5 bases and J dropped 2 bases, with 13 bases sitting between them. The CDR3 length is 14 residues. CDR1 is SEHNR and CDR2 is FQNEAQ in the germline V gene (reference sequence). Here the CDR3 reads CASSQEVGTYEQYF. For the CDR3, the DNA is TGTGCCAGCAGCCAAGAGGTAGGCACCTACGAGCAGTACTTC. The full variable domain, its missing parts supplied by reference TRBV7-9 and TRBJ2-7, is DTGVSQNPRHKITKRGQNVTFRCDPISEHNRLYWYRQTLGQGPEFLTYFQNEAQLEKSRLLSDRFSAERPKGSFSTLEIQRTEQGDSAMYLCASSQEVGTYEQYFGPGTRLTVT.

CDR3 DNA: TGTGCCAGCAGTTACTCTTATCGGCAAGAGACCCAGTACTTC. Its protein product is CASSYSYRQETQYF. This sequence joins TRBV6-5 and TRBJ2-5; D is undetermined. The V and J ends lost 0 bases and 2 bases respectively, with 7 bases between them. The germline V gene encodes CDR1 MNHEY and CDR2 SVGAGI. The CDR3 loop spans 14 amino acids.

The J gene is TRBJ2-3, the V gene TRBV19, with D perhaps being TRBD1 or TRBD2 (6 bases each). Germline V gene data show CDR1 as LNHDA and CDR2 as SQIVND (reference sequence). V was cut by 4 bases and J by 0 bases, with 17 bases left in between. CDR3 length: 17 amino acids. The CDR3 loop reads CASSKGQTGTSTDTQYF. The DNA for the CDR3 is TGTGCCAGTAGTAAAGGACAGACCGGGACTAGCACAGATACGCAGTATTTT.

The chain links TRBV10-3 to TRBJ2-1, with 9 bases lining up with TRBD2. The CDR3 contains 11 residues. CDR1 is ENHRY and CDR2 is SYGVKD in the germline V gene. J was trimmed by 9 bases and V by 10 bases; bases with no gene match: 4. CDR3 coding DNA: TGTGCCACGCGGGAGGGGAGTGAGCAGTTCTTC. Protein sequence: CATREGSEQFF.

V gene TRBV28 combines with J gene TRBJ2-5, with 7 bases lining up with TRBD2. The CDR3 runs 14 residues. CDR1 is MDHEN, CDR2 SYDVKM, per germline. V trimming: 5 bases; J trimming: 0 bases; junction bases outside the gene matches: 3. CDR3 protein: CASSPLANQETQYF. CDR3 coding DNA: TGTGCCAGCAGTCCACTAGCGAACCAAGAGACCCAGTACTTC.

With respect to this clone: At the DNA level, this CDR3 is encoded by other sequences in the same sample as well. The CDR3 DNA sequence: TGTGCCAGCTCACCACCAGGGCGGAGGAACACTGAAGCTTTCTTT. The encoded protein is CASSPPGRRNTEAFF. The chain joins TRBV18 to TRBJ1-1; D is undetermined. The CDR3 runs to 15 residues. Germline CDR1 reads KGHSH; CDR2 reads LQKENI. The ends were cut back, 0 bases at V and 1 base at J, with 9 bases in the middle.

This chain uses TRBV18 with TRBJ2-1; D call uncertain. Germline CDR1 KGHSH, CDR2 LQKENI. Trimming pared 2 bases from V and 0 bases from J, leaving 8 bases between. The CDR3 is 15 residues long. Written as DNA, the CDR3 is TGTGCCAGCTCACCAGTGCACAGCTCCTACAATGAGCAGTTCTTC. Its translation: CASSPVHSSYNEQFF.

The chain employs TRBV7-9 and TRBJ1-4; tentative D call: TRBD1 (6 bases). V lost 5 bases, J lost 7 bases, and 14 bases lay in between. Germline V gene data show CDR1 as SEHNR and CDR2 as FQNEAQ (reference sequence). The length of the CDR3 is 14 residues. CDR3 DNA: TGTGCCAGCAGCCAAAGGAGGGGGGGTGAAAAACTGTTTTTT. The encoded protein is CASSQRRGGEKLFF.

The gene calls are TRBV7-2 and TRBJ2-7; a possible D gene is TRBD2 (6 bases). Germline CDR1 reads SGHTA; CDR2 reads FQGNSA. The CDR3 loop spans 14 amino acids. Trimming took 1 base from V and 3 from J, leaving 10 bases between them. The DNA of the CDR3 is TGTGCCAGCAGCTTAGGACGGCGGGACTACGAGCAGTACTTC. This encodes CASSLGRRDYEQYF.

The rearrangement uses TRBV28 and TRBJ2-7; 15 positions agree with TRBD2. The V gene's germline CDR1 is MDHEN and CDR2 SYDVKM. J gave up 6 bases and V 10 bases, and 7 bases lay outside the gene matches. This CDR3 region has 14 residues. The CDR3 is CAMSGLAGGSEQYF. In DNA form, the CDR3 reads TGTGCCATGAGTGGACTAGCGGGAGGGAGCGAGCAGTACTTC.

In its sample, this clone is medium-sized (0.01 to 0.1%). The chain couples TRBV2 to TRBJ2-5; 10 bases align to TRBD1. The length of the CDR3 is 14 residues. Looked up from germline, CDR1 is SNHLY and CDR2 is FYNNEI. The J segment lost 7 bases and the V segment lost 5 bases, leaving 7 bases of the junction unmatched. CDR3 amino acids: CASSRDRGYGTQYF. CDR3 coding DNA: TGTGCCAGCAGTCGGGACAGGGGCTACGGGACCCAGTACTTC. Drawing the rest from reference TRBV2 and TRBJ2-5, the complete variable domain is EPEVTQTPSHQVTQMGQEVILRCVPISNHLYFYWYRQILGQKVEFLVSFYNNEISEKSEIFDDQFSVERPDGSNFTLKIRSTKLEDSAMYFCASSRDRGYGTQYFGPGTRLLVL.

The chain joins TRBV5-6 to TRBJ1-1; a possible D gene is TRBD1 (6 bases). Trimming shortened V by 2 bases and J by 0 bases, and 17 bases separated the two germline ends. This CDR3 has 17 residues. Germline V gene data show CDR1 as SGHDT and CDR2 as YYEEEE. CDR3 in DNA: TGTGCCAGCAGCTTTGTGGCAGGGAGGGACATGAACACTGAAGCTTTCTTT. Its protein product is CASSFVAGRDMNTEAFF.

Here the CDR3 DNA reads TGTGCCAGCAGTTACATACCCCTGACAGGCCTTTATAGCAATCAGCCCCAGCATTTT. It encodes CASSYIPLTGLYSNQPQHF. J is TRBJ1-5 and V is TRBV28; TRBD1 might be the D (6 bases). Germline V gives CDR1 MDHEN, CDR2 SYDVKM. V was shortened by 4 bases and J by 0 bases, with 22 bases between the two germline ends. CDR3 length equals 19 residues.

The chain is built from TRBV9 and TRBJ2-3, with 10 bases fitting TRBD2. Losses at the gene ends were 0 bases for V and 4 bases for J; bases not matched to a gene: 5. The germline CDR1 and CDR2 sequences are SGDLS and YYNGEE. This CDR3 is built from 16 residues. The CDR3 bases are TGTGCCAGCAGCGTAGCTCTTACTAGCGGGGCAGATACGCAGTATTTT. Amino acid sequence: CASSVALTSGADTQYF.

The chain is built from TRBV7-3 and TRBJ2-1, with 15 bases matching TRBD2. CDR3 length equals 17 residues. After removal of 3 bases from V and 4 bases from J, the junction contained 4 bases not matched to a gene. Germline V CDR1 and CDR2: SGHTA, FQGTGA. The CDR3, as DNA: TGTGCCAGCAGCTTTACCGGGACTAGCGGGGGGTACAATGAGCAGTTCTTC. It encodes CASSFTGTSGGYNEQFF. Supplemented by reference TRBV7-3 and TRBJ2-1, the full variable domain reads GAGVSQTPSNKVTEKGKYVELRCDPISGHTALYWYRQSLGQGPEFLIYFQGTGAADDSGLPNDRFFAVRPEGSVSTLKIQRTERGDSAVYLCASSFTGTSGGYNEQFFGPGTRLTVL.

The chain is built from TRBV6-1 and TRBJ1-1; D is unresolved. The germline CDR1 and CDR2 sequences are MNHNS and SASEGT. With 5 bases removed from V and 3 bases from J, the gap between germline ends came to 7 bases. This CDR3 comprises 12 residues. CDR3 nucleotide sequence: TGTGCCAGCAGTCAGCGAGACACTGAAGCTTTCTTT. Residues: CASSQRDTEAFF.

There are a few counts of this clone. The V and J genes are TRBV20-1 and TRBJ2-3; D might be TRBD2 (6 bases). The CDR3 runs 11 residues. The V end was cut by 6 bases, the J end by 10 bases, with 14 bases between. CDR1 DFQATT and CDR2 SNEGSKA come from the germline V gene (reference sequence). DNA for the CDR3: TGCAGTGCCCTTCTAGCGTTGGCGCAGTATTTT. This translates into CSALLALAQYF.

The V gene is TRBV5-1, the J gene TRBJ2-7; TRBD2 is a possible D gene (5 bases). The CDR3 is 14 residues long. V lost 1 base, J lost 5 bases, and 13 bases lay in between. Germline V CDR1 and CDR2: SGHRS, YFSETQ. The CDR3 sequence is CASSLTRAQDEQYF. CDR3 coding DNA: TGCGCCAGCAGCTTGACGAGGGCCCAAGACGAGCAGTACTTC.